This entry lists 21 T cell receptor beta chains sequenced from one sample in a study of CD8 T cells in Susac syndrome. It was with random hexamers that 0.5 to 1 ug RNA was reverse transcribed. TCRdb analysed the immunoSEQ multiplex PCR reads with MiXCR anew, one entry per CDR3 protein. The sample holds some 110,000 distinct CDR3 sequences; roughly 93% are singletons and the top ten take roughly 0.088%. Sequencing was carried out using CD4+ T cells from PBMCs. These receptors originate from a human donor with multiple sclerosis.

V and J are TRBV5-1 and TRBJ2-3; D is tentatively TRBD1 or TRBD2 (6 bases each). The CDR3 length is 15 residues. Deletions cut 1 base from V and 2 bases from J, with 11 bases between. Germline CDR1 is SGHRS and CDR2 is YFSETQ. The CDR3: CASSLTGASTDTQYF. The CDR3 DNA follows: TGCGCCAGCAGCTTGACGGGGGCGTCCACAGATACGCAGTATTTT. Full variable domain (outside the CDR3, taken from reference TRBV5-1 and TRBJ2-3): KAGVTQTPRYLIKTRGQQVTLSCSPISGHRSVSWYQQTPGQGLQFLFEYFSETQRNKGNFPGRFSGRQFSNSRSEMNVSTLELGDSALYLCASSLTGASTDTQYFGPGTRLTVL.

The chain combines TRBV24-1 with TRBJ1-2, with 7 nucleotides matching TRBD1. The junction had 11 bases not matched to a gene; V was cut back by 3 bases and J by 8 bases. The CDR3 length is 15 residues. CDR1 KGHDR and CDR2 SFDVKD come from the germline V gene. The CDR3 loop is CATSDPGKGATGYTF. In nucleotides, the CDR3 is TGTGCCACCAGTGATCCGGGAAAGGGGGCGACGGGCTACACCTTC.

The V and J genes are TRBV27 and TRBJ1-1; TRBD1 might be the D (5 bases). Germline CDR1 is MNHEY and CDR2 is SMNVEV (reference sequence). The CDR3 loop spans 13 amino acids. V shed 6 bases and J shed 1 base, with 9 bases lying between them. The CDR3 spells CASRRGANTEAFF. The CDR3, as DNA: TGTGCCAGCAGGAGGGGCGCGAACACTGAAGCTTTCTTT.

As DNA, the CDR3 is TGCAGTGCTAGTCTCTCGGGACACTACACTGAAGCTTTCTTT. Translation: CSASLSGHYTEAFF. The gene calls are TRBV20-1 and TRBJ1-1; D may be TRBD1 (6 bases). Trimming removed 3 bases at V and 3 bases at J, with 14 bases between. This CDR3 is built from 14 residues. Germline V lookup: CDR1 DFQATT, CDR2 SNEGSKA (reference sequence).

The chain employs TRBV7-8 and TRBJ1-2, with D hard to call. The CDR3 is 14 residues long. The V gene lost 1 base and the J gene lost 8 bases, with 14 bases spanning the gap. Germline assignment: CDR1 SGHVS and CDR2 FQNEAQ. CDR3 sequence (DNA): TGTGCCAGCAGCTTAGATAGTTCCCTCGGCGGCTACACCTTC. Translated: CASSLDSSLGGYTF.

The chain couples TRBV20-1 to TRBJ1-2; a possible D gene is TRBD1 (5 bases). V gave up 5 bases and J gave up 9 bases, with 13 bases separating them. The CDR3 is 11 amino acids. Germline V CDR1 and CDR2: DFQATT, SNEGSKA (reference sequence). This CDR3 is CSAGPGPRYTF. CDR3 bases: TGCAGTGCTGGACCGGGACCGCGCTACACCTTC.

Regarding this clonotype: Because it lacks the conserved phenylalanine or tryptophan at the end, this CDR3 is likely a read error. The DNA is left out, because the CDR3 cannot be placed on it with certainty; the CDR3 is given as TCRdb lists it. This chain uses TRBV7-4 with TRBJ1-4; the table calls TRBD1, which could not be checked here. Germline V gene lookup returns CDR1 SGHVT and CDR2 SQSDAQ. A total of 12 residues make up the CDR3, ends included. This CDR3 reads CASSSRQAFRRV.

This clonotype was seen a single time. The chain uses TRBV20-1 and TRBJ2-4; D is unclear. This CDR3 region has 13 residues. Per germline, CDR1 DFQATT and CDR2 SNEGSKA (reference sequence). Between the trimmed V and J ends, which lost 6 bases and 0 bases, there was a span of 9 bases. The CDR3 DNA reads as TGCAGTGCCTTGCTAGGAGCCAAAAACATTCAGTACTTC. It codes for CSALLGAKNIQYF.

The CDR3 nucleotides are TGCAGTGCTAGCCGACAGAACACTGAAGCTTTCTTT. This gives the protein CSASRQNTEAFF. The chain uses TRBV20-1 and TRBJ1-1; D is undetermined. The CDR3 has 12 residues. Trimming pared 3 bases from V and 1 base from J, leaving 6 bases between. Looked up from germline, CDR1 is DFQATT and CDR2 is SNEGSKA (reference sequence).

This clonotype was seen only once. V gene TRBV12-3 or TRBV12-4 combines with J gene TRBJ1-5, with 9 bases that match TRBD1. The CDR3 sequence is 16 residues long. V lost 5 bases, J lost 7 bases, and 12 bases stayed unmatched. The CDR3 spells CASSAHGTGTGQPQHF. In nucleotides, the CDR3 is TGTGCCAGCAGTGCTCACGGGACAGGGACCGGACAGCCCCAGCATTTT.

The V call is TRBV18, the J call TRBJ2-7; D remains unclear. V lost 6 bases to trimming and J lost 2 bases, with 11 bases between them. Looked up from germline, CDR1 is KGHSH and CDR2 is LQKENI. The CDR3 runs 13 residues. The CDR3 here is CASSPSATYEQYF. CDR3 DNA sequence: TGTGCCAGCTCCCCCTCTGCTACCTACGAGCAGTACTTC.

The chain couples TRBV4-2 to TRBJ2-3; 7 nucleotides align to TRBD2. V was clipped by 0 bases and J by 2 bases; unmatched bases: 5. Looked up from germline, CDR1 is LGHNA and CDR2 is YNFKEQ. The CDR3 covers 16 residues. The CDR3 sequence is CASSQEWLAVTDTQYF. The CDR3 DNA reads as TGTGCCAGCAGCCAAGAATGGCTAGCGGTCACAGATACGCAGTATTTT.

The chain has TRBV25-1 and TRBJ1-1; D gene ambiguous. This CDR3 spans 11 amino acids. The germline V gene has CDR1 MGHDK and CDR2 SYGVNS. V was trimmed by 5 bases and J by 10 bases, leaving 11 bases between them. The CDR3 DNA reads TGTGCCAGCAGTAATGGCCGCCGAGCTTTCTTT. This encodes CASSNGRRAFF.

This clonotype was counted a single time. The chain links TRBV6-4 to TRBJ2-3; TRBD2 might be the D (5 bases). Trimming took 6 bases from V and 5 from J, leaving 12 bases between them. The CDR3 covers 13 residues. From germline, CDR1 is MRHNA and CDR2 SNTAGT. The CDR3 is CASSLGSGDTQYF. In DNA, the CDR3 is TGTGCCAGCAGCCTGGGGAGCGGAGATACGCAGTATTTT.

The chain has TRBV7-9 and TRBJ2-3; 7 bases match TRBD2. There are 16 residues in the CDR3. The V gene end was trimmed by 1 base and the J gene end by 2 bases; junction bases not matched to a gene: 6. CDR1 is SEHNR and CDR2 is FQNEAQ in the germline V gene (reference sequence). The CDR3 reads CASSLGERGYTDTQYF. DNA of the CDR3: TGTGCCAGCAGCTTAGGGGAGCGGGGTTACACAGATACGCAGTATTTT.

This clonotype was observed a handful of times. This chain uses TRBV19 with TRBJ2-7; D is unresolved. With 5 bases removed from V and 0 bases from J, the gap between germline ends came to 11 bases. This CDR3 is built from 14 residues. Germline loops: CDR1 LNHDA, CDR2 SQIVND (reference sequence). CDR3 bases: TGTGCCAGTAGTCTGGACCGTTACTCCTACGAGCAGTACTTC. Translation: CASSLDRYSYEQYF.

The J gene is TRBJ1-1, the V gene TRBV7-2, with a possible D match to TRBD1 (5 bases). V shed 3 bases and J shed 1 base, with 9 bases lying between them. Germline V gene data show CDR1 as SGHTA and CDR2 as FQGNSA. This CDR3 has 14 residues. CDR3 residues: CASSFMGGNTEAFF. The CDR3 DNA reads TGTGCCAGCAGCTTTATGGGGGGGAACACTGAAGCTTTCTTT.

The V gene is TRBV7-2, the J gene TRBJ2-1; 9 nucleotides line up with TRBD2. This CDR3 region has 15 residues. The J segment lost 7 bases and the V segment lost 3 bases, leaving 7 bases of the junction unmatched. Per germline, CDR1 SGHTA and CDR2 FQGNSA. This CDR3 is CASSLAGGPRNEQFF. The CDR3, as DNA: TGTGCCAGCAGCTTGGCGGGGGGGCCTCGGAATGAGCAGTTCTTC.

The CDR3 loop is CASTAPGADTQYF. The CDR3 coding sequence is TGTGCCAGCACCGCACCCGGGGCCGATACGCAGTATTTT. The rearrangement joins TRBV6-5 to TRBJ2-3, with D perhaps given as TRBD1 or TRBD2 (5 bases each). CDR1 and CDR2 (germline): MNHEY, SVGAGI. This CDR3 contains 13 residues. V lost 7 bases, J lost 6 bases, and 14 bases lay in between.

This clonotype was found once. The V call is TRBV15, the J call TRBJ1-1, with a possible D match to TRBD1 (5 bases). This CDR3 is built from 13 residues. CDR1 and CDR2 (germline): LNHNV, YYDKDF (reference sequence). V lost 0 bases and J lost 8, with 10 bases in between. CDR3 nucleotides: TGTGCCACCAGCAGAGATAGGGGAAGGGAAGCTTTCTTT. The encoded protein is CATSRDRGREAFF.

The chain links TRBV14 to TRBJ1-2, with D uncertain. The CDR3 covers 15 residues. Trimming left V 1 base short and J 1 base short, with 10 bases between. CDR1 is SGHDN, CDR2 FVKESK, per germline. In nucleotides, the CDR3 is TGTGCCAGCAGCCAAGGATTGCTGGTTAACTATGGCTACACCTTC. Translated: CASSQGLLVNYGYTF.